Presented here are 11 T cell receptor beta chains from one specimen sequenced in a study of T-cell reconstitution after alpha-beta-depleted transplantation in children. Unique molecular identifiers were used to barcode this TCRbeta library. TCRdb processed the PCR reads anew with MiXCR; each CDR3 protein has one entry. The table records around 670,000 distinct CDR3 sequences, less than 15% of them present only once. The specimen comprised PBMCs, sampled before TCRalphabeta/CD19-depleted stem cell transplant. These receptors came from a girl aged 2-15 years with congenital amegakaryocytic thrombocytopenia, due to receive a stem cell transplant.

There are many counts of this clonotype. The chain uses TRBV18 and TRBJ2-6; unclear D gene. Germline CDR1 is KGHSH and CDR2 is LQKENI. This CDR3 has 13 amino acids. V gave up 2 bases and J gave up 3 bases, with 2 bases separating them. CDR3 loop: CASSPDGANVLTF. DNA for the CDR3: TGTGCCAGCTCACCAGATGGGGCCAACGTCCTGACTTTC.

The chain uses TRBV12-3 or TRBV12-4 and TRBJ1-5; D is undetermined. The CDR3 has 14 residues. V lost 6 bases and J lost 1, with 10 bases in between. CDR3 in amino acids: CASRYGRSNQPQHF. The CDR3 DNA reads TGTGCCAGCAGATACGGGCGGAGCAATCAGCCCCAGCATTTT.

In this sample, this clonotype turned up many times. The V call is TRBV5-1, the J call TRBJ2-7; D could derive from TRBD1 or TRBD2 (5 bases each). The CDR3 length is 14 residues. Deletions cut 2 bases from V and 7 bases from J, with 16 bases between. The germline gives CDR1 SGHRS, CDR2 YFSETQ. CDR3 nucleotides: TGCGCCAGCAGCTTAAGCGGCAGGGTGGAAGAGCAGTACTTC. It specifies CASSLSGRVEEQYF.

This clonotype has a count of ten or more. The chain couples TRBV5-1 to TRBJ1-2; unclear D gene. CDR1 is SGHRS and CDR2 is YFSETQ in the germline V gene. The CDR3 runs 13 residues. The V gene lost 0 bases and the J gene lost 3 bases, with 6 bases spanning the gap. The CDR3 here is CASSLGVDYGYTF. Written as DNA, the CDR3 is TGCGCCAGCAGCTTGGGTGTAGACTATGGCTACACCTTC.

This clonotype was recorded at least ten times. V gene TRBV9 combines with J gene TRBJ2-2; D unresolved. The V end lost 0 bases, the J end lost 8 bases, and 8 bases lay between the germline ends. Germline lookup yields CDR1 SGDLS and CDR2 YYNGEE. The CDR3 is made up of 13 amino acids. Here the CDR3 reads CASSVDLVGELFF. The CDR3 DNA reads as TGTGCCAGCAGCGTAGATTTGGTAGGGGAGCTGTTTTTT.

This clonotype was counted many times. CDR3 DNA sequence: TGTGCCAGCAGCACCTTCGGGGCCACCAGCAATGAGCAGTTCTTC. Amino acid sequence: CASSTFGATSNEQFF. The chain joins TRBV7-6 to TRBJ2-1; D could derive from TRBD1 or TRBD2 (5 bases each). Germline CDR1 and CDR2: SGHVS and FNYEAQ. CDR3 length: 15 amino acids. Trimming took 5 bases from V and 6 from J, leaving 17 bases between them.

This clonotype was observed at least ten times. The rearrangement joins TRBV6-2 or TRBV6-3 to TRBJ2-1; D possibly corresponds to TRBD2 (5 bases). The germline V gene encodes CDR1 MNHEY and CDR2 SVGEGT. CDR3 length: 21 residues. V was clipped by 0 bases and J by 0 bases, with 24 bases between them. The CDR3 region is CASSYSKAPGLAKNSYNEQFF. CDR3 in DNA: TGTGCCAGCAGTTACTCGAAAGCCCCCGGCTTAGCGAAAAACTCCTACAATGAGCAGTTCTTC.

This clonotype was detected many times. V usage is TRBV29-1 and J usage is TRBJ2-7; D possibly matches TRBD1 or TRBD2 (5 bases each). The V end lost 2 bases, the J end lost 4 bases, and 12 bases lay between the germline ends. Germline V lookup: CDR1 SQVTM, CDR2 ANQGSEA. CDR3 length: 13 residues. Here the CDR3 reads CSVETGRLYEQYF. The CDR3, as DNA: TGCAGCGTTGAAACGGGACGGCTATACGAGCAGTACTTC.

This clonotype was counted a few times. This chain links TRBV20-1 with TRBJ2-1; possible D gene TRBD2, 6 bases. The CDR3 sequence is 16 residues long. V shed 0 bases and J shed 5 bases, with 17 bases lying between them. The V gene's germline CDR1 is DFQATT and CDR2 SNEGSKA (reference sequence). The DNA of the CDR3 is TGCAGTGCTAGAGATCGAGGGCTTGGCGGGAACAATGAGCAGTTCTTC. Translation gives CSARDRGLGGNNEQFF.

This clonotype came up many times. The V call is TRBV7-9, the J call TRBJ1-3; no firm D call. The germline V gene encodes CDR1 SEHNR and CDR2 FQNEAQ (reference sequence). V was clipped by 5 bases and J by 0 bases, with 14 bases between them. The CDR3 is 16 residues long. DNA for the CDR3: TGTGCCAGCAGCCCTAGGGCCGTAAGCTCTGGAAACACCATATATTTT. Translation: CASSPRAVSSGNTIYF.

The rearrangement joins TRBV5-6 to TRBJ2-7; D perhaps matches TRBD1 (5 bases). This CDR3 is 15 amino acids long. Trimming stripped 4 bases from V and 1 base from J, with 15 bases between. Looked up from germline, CDR1 is SGHDT and CDR2 is YYEEEE. Written as DNA, the CDR3 is TGTGCCAGCAGCCCCACGGAGACAGCTTCCTACGAGCAGTACTTC. This sequence encodes CASSPTETASYEQYF.